This T cell receptor beta chain was profiled in a study of T cells after yellow fever vaccination. From germline, CDR1 is MNHNY and CDR2 SVGAGI (reference sequence). Deletions cut 2 bases from V and 6 bases from J, with 4 bases between. This CDR3 has 12 amino acids. The sample holds many counts of this clonotype. TCRdb itself ran the 5' RACE reads through MiXCR, one entry per CDR3 protein. The repertoire holds about 180,000 distinct CDR3 sequences, with about 6% as singletons. The genes are TRBV6-6 and TRBJ2-2, with D uncertain. This specimen consisted of CD4+ T cells sorted from PBMCs, obtained on the day of the first yellow fever vaccination. This receptor was obtained from a young man who received the YFV17D yellow fever vaccine. The CDR3 nucleotides are TGTGCCAGCAGTTACGGGGCCGGGGAGCTGTTTTTT. Its translation is CASSYGAGELFF.